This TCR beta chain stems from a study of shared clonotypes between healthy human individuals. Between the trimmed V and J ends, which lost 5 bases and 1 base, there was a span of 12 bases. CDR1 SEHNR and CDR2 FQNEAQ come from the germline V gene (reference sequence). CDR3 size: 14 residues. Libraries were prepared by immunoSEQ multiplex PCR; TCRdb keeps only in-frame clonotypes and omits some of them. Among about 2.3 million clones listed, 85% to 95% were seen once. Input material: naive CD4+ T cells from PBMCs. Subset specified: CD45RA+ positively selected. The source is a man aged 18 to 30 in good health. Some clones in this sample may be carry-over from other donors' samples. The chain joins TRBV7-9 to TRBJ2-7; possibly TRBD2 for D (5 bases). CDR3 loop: CASSRLTTSYEQYF. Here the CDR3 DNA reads TGTGCCAGCAGCCGATTGACTACTTCCTACGAGCAGTACTTC. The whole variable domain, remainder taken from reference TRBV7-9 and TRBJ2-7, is DTGVSQNPRHKITKRGQNVTFRCDPISEHNRLYWYRQTLGQGPEFLTYFQNEAQLEKSRLLSDRFSAERPKGSFSTLEIQRTEQGDSAMYLCASSRLTTSYEQYFGPGTRLTVT.